This passage covers 30 T cell receptor beta chains from one sample sequenced in a study of blood T cell repertoires in COVID-19. Data came from immunoSEQ multiplex PCR; TCRdb stores just in-frame clones and leaves some out. The data show about 170,000 clones, roughly 89% seen once. Sequencing was performed on peripheral blood. The source is a man between 18 and 35 years old with active or convalescent COVID-19.

CDR3 bases: TGTGCCAGCAGCTATGCGCGGGCAGATACGCAGTATTTT. This encodes CASSYARADTQYF. This chain links TRBV7-2 with TRBJ2-3; possible D gene TRBD2, 5 bases. V was pared by 4 bases and J by 4 bases, with 9 bases between. Germline CDR1 reads SGHTA; CDR2 reads FQGNSA. The CDR3 length is 13 residues.

The V gene is TRBV28, the J gene TRBJ1-5; TRBD1 aligns across 8 bases. The germline V gene encodes CDR1 MDHEN and CDR2 SYDVKM. The length of the CDR3 is 15 residues. Germline trimming cut 6 bases from V and 6 bases from J; bases unmatched to any gene: 10. The CDR3 bases are TGTGCCAGCAGGCCCCGGGACAGGCAAGGTCAGCCCCAGCATTTT. Residues: CASRPRDRQGQPQHF.

The CDR3 DNA reads as TGTGCCAGCAGTTCCAAGGAGTGGTATCCCCAGCCCCAGCATTTT. Translation gives CASSSKEWYPQPQHF. This chain joins TRBV28 and TRBJ1-5; D not resolved. Trimming took off 4 bases at V and 7 bases at J, with 17 bases between the two ends. Germline values: CDR1 MDHEN, CDR2 SYDVKM. The CDR3 is 15 amino acids.

The chain links TRBV6-2 or TRBV6-3 to TRBJ1-5, with TRBD1 identical over 9 bases. Germline-derived CDR1 and CDR2 are MNHEY and SVGEGT. The V and J ends lost 5 bases and 6 bases, in that order; junction bases with no gene match: 5. The CDR3 covers 14 residues. The CDR3 nucleotides read TGTGCCAGCAGTCTCGGGACAGGGCTTCAGCCCCAGCATTTT. Translation: CASSLGTGLQPQHF.

The chain recombines TRBV30 with TRBJ1-3; maybe TRBD1 (5 bases). Germline values: CDR1 GTSNPN, CDR2 SVGIG (reference sequence). V lost 4 bases and J lost 0, with 13 bases in between. The length of the CDR3 is 15 residues. The CDR3 DNA is TGTGCCTGGACAGGGAAGGGCAGCTCTGGAAACACCATATATTTT. It specifies CAWTGKGSSGNTIYF.

This chain connects TRBV11-2 to TRBJ2-1; the match to TRBD2 covers 10 bases. Germline values: CDR1 SGHAT, CDR2 FQNNGV. With 4 bases clipped from V and 9 bases from J, the junction kept 9 bases outside the gene matches. This CDR3 spans 15 amino acids. This CDR3 reads CASSSSGSSSIEQFF. Written as DNA, the CDR3 is TGTGCCAGCAGCTCTAGCGGGAGCTCGTCTATTGAGCAGTTCTTC.

A remark on this clone: The junction departs from the called germline gene at one end, perhaps through a read error. The chain recombines TRBV5-1 with TRBJ1-4; D is unresolved. This CDR3 is 14 amino acids long. Germline loops: CDR1 SGHRS, CDR2 YFSETQ. CDR3 residues: CASSYTVASEKLFF. The CDR3 DNA reads as TGCGCCAGTAGCTATACGGTCGCGAGTGAAAAACTGTTTTTT.

The gene calls are TRBV11-2 and TRBJ2-1; no firm D call. CDR1 is SGHAT and CDR2 is FQNNGV in the germline V gene. The V end lost 0 bases, the J end lost 10 bases, and 10 bases lay between the germline ends. This CDR3 is built from 13 residues. CDR3 bases: TGTGCCAGCAGCTTAGATTTGGCGGCGGAGCAGTTCTTC. Its protein product is CASSLDLAAEQFF.

This clone has only one observation. This chain joins TRBV12-3 or TRBV12-4 and TRBJ2-1; D call uncertain. V dropped 3 bases and J dropped 5 bases, with 5 bases sitting between them. This CDR3 has 12 residues. In DNA, the CDR3 is TGTGCCAGCAGTTTTATCCACAATGAGCAGTTCTTC. This sequence encodes CASSFIHNEQFF.

This clone has a handful of counts. This rearrangement joins TRBV13 to TRBJ2-5; 11 bases fit TRBD2. CDR1 and CDR2 (germline): PRHDT, FYEKMQ (reference sequence). Trimming at V came to 3 bases and at J to 2 bases, leaving 5 bases not matched to a gene. This CDR3 spans 16 amino acids. CDR3 coding DNA: TGTGCCAGCAGCTTGTCGCTAGCGGGAGGTCAAGAGACCCAGTACTTC. Amino acids: CASSLSLAGGQETQYF.

The J gene is TRBJ1-1, the V gene TRBV30; weak D call: TRBD1 (5 bases). V dropped 2 bases and J dropped 1 base, with 8 bases sitting between them. CDR1 is GTSNPN, CDR2 SVGIG, per germline (reference sequence). The length of the CDR3 is 13 residues. The CDR3 spells CAWSNGQNTEAFF. The CDR3 region has the DNA TGTGCCTGGAGTAATGGACAGAACACTGAAGCTTTCTTT.

This clone appeared a few times. This chain uses TRBV29-1 with TRBJ1-2, with a possible D match to TRBD1 (5 bases). Germline V gives CDR1 SQVTM, CDR2 ANQGSEA. Between the trimmed V and J ends, which lost 6 bases and 4 bases, there was a span of 15 bases. The CDR3 is 13 residues long. The CDR3 bases are TGCAGCGTCCCTCCCTCGGGGGGCTATGGCTACACCTTC. Translating it yields CSVPPSGGYGYTF.

The chain carries TRBV5-5 and TRBJ1-3; TRBD1 might be the D (6 bases). The V end was cut by 1 base, the J end by 1 base, with 9 bases between. The CDR3 loop spans 15 amino acids. Germline CDR1 is SGHKS and CDR2 is YYEKEE (reference sequence). CDR3: CASSLQGLSGNTIYF. CDR3 nucleotide sequence: TGTGCCAGCAGCTTGCAGGGGCTGTCTGGAAACACCATATATTTT.

The chain joins TRBV7-3 to TRBJ2-1; TRBD2 agrees at 8 bases. Trimming cost V 0 bases and J 10 bases; bases outside gene matches: 8. Germline V gene data show CDR1 as SGHTA and CDR2 as FQGTGA. CDR3 length: 15 residues. In DNA, the CDR3 is TGTGCCAGCAGCTTAACGGCGATAGCGGGATACGAGCAGTTCTTC. This gives the protein CASSLTAIAGYEQFF.

The V gene is TRBV12-3 or TRBV12-4, the J gene TRBJ2-7; a weak D match, TRBD2 (5 bases). Trimming left V 3 bases short and J 7 bases short, with 13 bases between. This CDR3 is 13 amino acids long. CDR3 coding DNA: TGTGCCAGCAGTTTTGGCAGTCCGGGGGAGCAGTACGTC. Its protein product is CASSFGSPGEQYV.

This clone was counted a few times. This chain joins TRBV30 and TRBJ1-1; D not certain. CDR3 length equals 13 residues. Trimming left V 4 bases short and J 5 bases short, with 14 bases between. In germline, CDR1 is GTSNPN, CDR2 SVGIG (reference sequence). This CDR3 is CAWTIGEATEAFF. Here the CDR3 DNA reads TGTGCCTGGACTATTGGGGAGGCAACTGAAGCTTTCTTT.

CDR3 DNA sequence: TGTGCCAGCAGCTTAGTTGTGGGAGGCACTTACAATGAGCAGTTCTTC. It encodes CASSLVVGGTYNEQFF. The V gene is TRBV7-8, the J gene TRBJ2-1, with D tentatively TRBD2 (6 bases). Trimming stripped 1 base from V and 4 bases from J, with 14 bases between. Germline V gives CDR1 SGHVS, CDR2 FQNEAQ. This CDR3 has 16 residues.

The V gene is TRBV4-2, the J gene TRBJ2-1; the D gene is possibly TRBD2 (7 bases). V was trimmed by 4 bases and J by 6 bases, leaving 16 bases between them. CDR1 is LGHNA, CDR2 YNFKEQ, per germline. The CDR3 contains 15 residues. CDR3 protein: CASSRSGTPGNEQFF. The CDR3 DNA sequence: TGTGCCAGCAGCCGCAGCGGGACACCCGGCAATGAGCAGTTCTTC.

The rearrangement links TRBV9 to TRBJ1-3; 8 nucleotides line up with TRBD1. The germline V gene has CDR1 SGDLS and CDR2 YYNGEE. Germline trimming cut 3 bases from V and 5 bases from J; bases unmatched to any gene: 10. This CDR3 comprises 16 residues. As DNA, the CDR3 is TGTGCCAGCAGCGCAAGGACAGGGACATTGCGAAACACCATATATTTT. It translates to CASSARTGTLRNTIYF.

V gene TRBV2 combines with J gene TRBJ2-2, with 12 nucleotides matching TRBD2. Germline-derived CDR1 and CDR2 are SNHLY and FYNNEI. Germline trimming cut 4 bases from V and 5 bases from J; bases unmatched to any gene: 5. There are 16 residues in the CDR3. CDR3: CASSASGGAGTGELFF. In DNA, the CDR3 is TGTGCCAGCAGTGCTAGCGGGGGGGCCGGGACCGGGGAGCTGTTTTTT. The full variable domain, with the rest looked up from reference TRBV2 and TRBJ2-2, is EPEVTQTPSHQVTQMGQEVILRCVPISNHLYFYWYRQILGQKVEFLVSFYNNEISEKSEIFDDQFSVERPDGSNFTLKIRSTKLEDSAMYFCASSASGGAGTGELFFGEGSRLTVL.

The V call is TRBV5-4, the J call TRBJ2-1; the D gene is possibly TRBD2 (6 bases). The germline V gene encodes CDR1 SGHNT and CDR2 YYREEE (reference sequence). The CDR3 is 15 residues long. V was pared by 4 bases and J by 0 bases, with 11 bases between. CDR3 protein: CASSPTSSSYNEQFF. The CDR3 region has the DNA TGTGCCAGCAGCCCGACTAGTAGCTCCTACAATGAGCAGTTCTTC.

The rearrangement uses TRBV18 and TRBJ1-5; 8 bases map to TRBD1. The J segment lost 0 bases and the V segment lost 3 bases, leaving 7 bases of the junction unmatched. The CDR3 consists of 17 residues. Germline V CDR1 and CDR2: KGHSH, LQKENI. CDR3 coding DNA: TGTGCCAGCTCACCGGCAGGGACAGGAGATAGCAATCAGCCCCAGCATTTT. Protein: CASSPAGTGDSNQPQHF.

This clone turned up a few times. V and J are TRBV25-1 and TRBJ1-4; D unresolved. Germline V gene sequence: CDR1 MGHDK, CDR2 SYGVNS. CDR3 size: 12 residues. V was shortened by 4 bases and J by 8 bases, with 8 bases between the two germline ends. This chain's CDR3 is CASSVYGEKLFF. For the CDR3, the DNA is TGTGCCAGCAGTGTATACGGGGAAAAACTGTTTTTT. The full variable domain, rest sourced from reference TRBV25-1 and TRBJ1-4, is EADIYQTPRYLVIGTGKKITLECSQTMGHDKMYWYQQDPGMELHLIHYSYGVNSTEKGDLSSESTVSRIRTEHFPLTLESARPSHTSQYLCASSVYGEKLFFGSGTQLSVL.

There are a few counts of this clone. This CDR3 is CASSLRTGKFQETQYF. DNA of the CDR3: TGTGCCAGCAGTTTACGGACAGGGAAGTTTCAGGAGACCCAGTACTTC. J is TRBJ2-5 and V is TRBV27, with 8 bases that match TRBD1. The germline V gene encodes CDR1 MNHEY and CDR2 SMNVEV (reference sequence). V dropped 2 bases and J dropped 5; count of bases not matched to a gene: 10. The CDR3 is 16 residues long.

The gene calls are TRBV28 and TRBJ2-2, with TRBD2 identical over 9 bases. Germline V lookup: CDR1 MDHEN, CDR2 SYDVKM. V shed 2 bases, J shed 4 bases, and the junction held 5 bases outside the gene matches. There are 16 residues in the CDR3. CDR3 region: CASSLSLAGITGELFF. DNA for the CDR3: TGTGCCAGCAGTTTAAGTCTAGCGGGGATCACCGGGGAGCTGTTTTTT. Combining the CDR3 with reference TRBV28 and TRBJ2-2 gives the whole variable domain DVKVTQSSRYLVKRTGEKVFLECVQDMDHENMFWYRQDPGLGLRLIYFSYDVKMKEKGDIPEGYSVSREKKERFSLILESASTNQTSMYLCASSLSLAGITGELFFGEGSRLTVL.

V and J are TRBV6-1 and TRBJ2-7; D might be TRBD2 (7 bases). V lost 2 bases, J lost 7 bases, and 12 bases lay in between. Germline V lookup: CDR1 MNHNS, CDR2 SASEGT. This CDR3 has 13 residues. The CDR3 loop is CASSETGGGEQYV. The CDR3 nucleotides read TGTGCCAGCAGTGAAACGGGGGGCGGGGAGCAGTACGTC.

The chain has TRBV4-3 and TRBJ2-1, with D possibly being TRBD2 (5 bases). Germline V lookup: CDR1 LGHNA, CDR2 YSLEER. The CDR3 covers 13 residues. Trimming stripped 2 bases from V and 5 bases from J, with 7 bases between. The CDR3 nucleotides are TGCGCCAGCAGCCAAATTAGCGACAATGAGCAGTTCTTC. Protein: CASSQISDNEQFF.

The J gene is TRBJ1-2, the V gene TRBV6-2 or TRBV6-3; D gene ambiguous. The germline CDR1 and CDR2 sequences are MNHEY and SVGEGT. Trimming pared 2 bases from V and 4 bases from J, leaving 20 bases between. The CDR3 extends over 17 amino acids. CDR3 DNA: TGTGCCAGCAGTTACGTAGATACCCGGGAATGGACCTATGGCTACACCTTC. This codes for CASSYVDTREWTYGYTF.

This clone has just a few counts. The rearrangement joins TRBV27 to TRBJ2-2, with TRBD1 as a possible D gene (5 bases). The CDR3 is 16 amino acids. Germline V gene lookup returns CDR1 MNHEY and CDR2 SMNVEV (reference sequence). V lost 2 bases, J lost 3 bases, and 13 bases lay in between. CDR3 nucleotide sequence: TGTGCCAGCAGTTTAGTGTCAGGGATATACACCGGGGAGCTGTTTTTT. Protein sequence: CASSLVSGIYTGELFF.

This clone was detected only once. The chain carries TRBV19 and TRBJ1-2; D remains unclear. The CDR3 runs to 16 residues. The V end was cut by 3 bases, the J end by 4 bases, with 18 bases between. Germline assignment: CDR1 LNHDA and CDR2 SQIVND (reference sequence). CDR3 sequence reads: CASSIRGDYYGYGYTF. The CDR3 region has the DNA TGTGCCAGTAGTATTCGGGGAGACTATTACGGCTATGGCTACACCTTC. The full variable domain, with the rest looked up from reference TRBV19 and TRBJ1-2, is DGGITQSPKYLFRKEGQNVTLSCEQNLNHDAMYWYRQDPGQGLRLIYYSQIVNDFQKGDIAEGYSVSREKKESFPLTVTSAQKNPTAFYLCASSIRGDYYGYGYTFGSGTRLTVV.